These T cell receptor beta chains were read from a single sample in a study of blood T cell repertoires in COVID-19. The repertoire was sequenced with immunoSEQ multiplex PCR; TCRdb's copy has only in-frame clones and lacks some. Found here are about 120,000 clones, 60% to 85% of them singletons; the top ten hold roughly 2.1%. The sequenced sample consisted of peripheral blood. The receptors here all came from a man aged 65 to 85 with acute or convalescent COVID-19. CDR3s include the opening cysteine and the closing phenylalanine or tryptophan. A D gene is named only where the DNA matches it firmly. Rows give clone size only sometimes, using once, few, many, or a class for an expanded clone.

CDR3 length	D gene	J gene	V gene	clone size	CDR3 DNA	CDR3 protein
12	NA	TRBJ2-1	TRBV19	NA	TGTGCCAGTAGTTTGGGTGCGGGTGAGCAGTTCTTC	CASSLGAGEQFF
15	TRBD1	TRBJ2-5	TRBV5-1	NA	TGCGCCAGCAGCTCGGCCGGACAGGTCCAAGTTACCCAGTACTTC	CASSSAGQVQVTQYF
15	NA	TRBJ1-4	TRBV5-1	NA	TGCGCCAGCAGCTTGGCGACAAATCCAGGTGAAAAACTGTTTTTT	CASSLATNPGEKLFF
16	TRBD2	TRBJ2-3	TRBV10-3	many	TGTGCCATCAGTGAGGGTCTAGCGGGGGTGTTTAATACGCAGTATTTT	CAISEGLAGVFNTQYF
18	NA	TRBJ2-7	TRBV5-5	NA	TGTGCCAGCAGCTTGTACCCACCAAAAACCGACAGTTCCTACGAGCAGTACTTC	CASSLYPPKTDSSYEQYF
15	NA	TRBJ2-1	TRBV30	NA	TGTGCCTGGAGTGTACTAAGGGGCGCCTACAATGAGCAGTTCTTC	CAWSVLRGAYNEQFF
15	NA	TRBJ2-5	TRBV4-3	NA	TGCGCCAGCAGCCAAGATGGGACTGACCAAGAGACCCAGTACTTC	CASSQDGTDQETQYF
12	NA	TRBJ2-7	TRBV4-2	few	TGTGCCAGCAGCCAAGATTATAACGAGCAGTACTTC	CASSQDYNEQYF
15	NA	TRBJ2-1	TRBV7-9	NA	TGTGCCAGCAGCGTCGGGGGGCCGTTTGGCAATGAGCAGTTCTTC	CASSVGGPFGNEQFF
14	NA	TRBJ2-5	TRBV5-1	NA	TGCGCCAGCAGCTTGGAGGACGGGGGACGCGGCCAGTACTTC	CASSLEDGGRGQYF
16	TRBD1	TRBJ1-3	TRBV5-6	NA	TGTGCCAGCAGCCGGACAGGGGGCTTCACTGGAAACACCATATATTTT	CASSRTGGFTGNTIYF
13	NA	TRBJ1-5	TRBV12-3/TRBV12-4	once	TGTGCCAGCAGTCTCTCCTCTTATCAGCCCCAGCATTTT	CASSLSSYQPQHF
15	NA	TRBJ1-5	TRBV6-5	NA	TGTGCCAGCAGTTACTCGGGGGGGGAAAATCAGCCCCAGCATTTT	CASSYSGGENQPQHF
13	NA	TRBJ1-6	TRBV9	NA	TGTGCCAGCAGCGCCAATAAGGGGTCACCCCTCCACTTT	CASSANKGSPLHF
15	TRBD1	TRBJ1-3	TRBV9	NA	TGTGCCAGCAGCGCCCAGCCCAGGGGGGGAAACACCATATATTTT	CASSAQPRGGNTIYF